What follows are 12 T cell receptor beta chains derived from one specimen sequenced in a study of shared clonotypes between healthy human individuals. Method: immunoSEQ multiplex PCR; TCRdb's copy keeps in-frame clones and lacks some. Of 1,400,000 or so clones in the sample, 98% to 99% were seen once. The specimen sequenced was naive CD4+ T cells sorted from blood. Subset defined: CD45RA+ positively selected. The receptors were gathered from a man aged 25-45 years in good health.

V gene TRBV7-9 combines with J gene TRBJ1-4; no definite D call. CDR1 is SEHNR and CDR2 is FQNEAQ in the germline V gene (reference sequence). The ends were cut back, 8 bases at V and 2 bases at J, with 12 bases in the middle. This CDR3 region has 14 residues. In DNA form, the CDR3 reads TGTGCCAGCCGCGAGGCTGGGACTAATGAAAAACTGTTTTTT. Amino acids: CASREAGTNEKLFF.

This sequence joins TRBV27 and TRBJ2-7; 9 positions agree with TRBD1. Trimming took 4 bases from V and 2 from J; bases not matched to a gene: 15. Germline V lookup: CDR1 MNHEY, CDR2 SMNVEV (reference sequence). The CDR3 covers 18 residues. CDR3 bases: TGTGCCAGCAGTTACGTGGGACAGGGCCCAGGTAACCCCTACGAGCAGTACTTC. Translating gives CASSYVGQGPGNPYEQYF.

This rearrangement joins TRBV30 to TRBJ2-1; 8 nucleotides line up with TRBD2. V was pared by 0 bases and J by 4 bases, with 8 bases of the junction left unmatched. Germline CDR1 reads GTSNPN; CDR2 reads SVGIG (reference sequence). This CDR3 spans 16 amino acids. CDR3 sequence reads: CAWSVLVAGSYNEQFF. CDR3 nucleotide sequence: TGTGCCTGGAGTGTACTTGTAGCGGGGAGTTACAATGAGCAGTTCTTC.

This clone has a single count. This chain uses TRBV19 with TRBJ1-4; D is unclear. The CDR3 has 13 residues. Trimming took 3 bases from V and 13 from J, leaving 15 bases between them. The germline V gene has CDR1 LNHDA and CDR2 SQIVND (reference sequence). The CDR3 region is CASSISGREGLFF. The CDR3 DNA reads TGTGCCAGTAGTATTTCCGGCCGAGAAGGACTGTTTTTT.

The chain couples TRBV9 to TRBJ1-2; D not certain. Trimming removed 0 bases at V and 7 bases at J, with 19 bases between. The CDR3 contains 16 residues. Germline V gene lookup returns CDR1 SGDLS and CDR2 YYNGEE. DNA for the CDR3: TGTGCCAGCAGCGTAGCTGTGGGGTTTGGGCCTACTGGCTACACCTTC. It codes for CASSVAVGFGPTGYTF.

Here the CDR3 reads CASSSRGSSYEQYF. CDR3 DNA: TGTGCCAGCAGCTCCCGAGGGAGCTCCTACGAGCAGTACTTC. The chain couples TRBV7-9 to TRBJ2-7; TRBD2 is a possible D gene (5 bases). The CDR3 sequence is 14 residues long. V was clipped by 4 bases and J by 0 bases, with 10 bases between them. CDR1 is SEHNR and CDR2 is FQNEAQ in the germline V gene (reference sequence).

This chain connects TRBV11-2 to TRBJ2-5; perhaps TRBD1 as D (6 bases). The CDR3 extends over 16 amino acids. Trimming left V 2 bases short and J 5 bases short, with 18 bases between. The germline V gene encodes CDR1 SGHAT and CDR2 FQNNGV. For the CDR3, the DNA is TGTGCCAGCAGCTTAACGATAACAGGGTTGGGCGAGACCCAGTACTTC. It encodes CASSLTITGLGETQYF.

The chain carries TRBV10-1 and TRBJ2-7; 7 bases map to TRBD2. Per germline, CDR1 WNHNN and CDR2 SYGVQD (reference sequence). The V and J ends lost 6 bases and 5 bases, in that order; junction bases with no gene match: 7. The CDR3 extends over 13 amino acids. CDR3 sequence (DNA): TGCGCCAGCAGCCTGACTAGCTTCCACGAGCAGTACTTC. Translation: CASSLTSFHEQYF.

CDR3 DNA sequence: TGTGCCAGCAGCTTACAGTTGTCTCCTGGTTACGAGCAGTACTTC. Amino acids: CASSLQLSPGYEQYF. This chain uses TRBV7-2 with TRBJ2-7, with D unresolved. V was clipped by 2 bases and J by 4 bases, with 15 bases between them. Germline loops: CDR1 SGHTA, CDR2 FQGNSA. The CDR3 is made up of 15 amino acids.

This CDR3 reads CASSILEGRDQYF. CDR3 coding DNA: TGTGCCAGTAGTATACTTGAGGGCCGGGACCAGTATTTT. The chain links TRBV19 to TRBJ2-3; the D call may be TRBD1 or TRBD2 (5 bases each). With 2 bases removed from V and 12 bases from J, the gap between germline ends came to 15 bases. CDR3 length: 13 amino acids. Germline V gives CDR1 LNHDA, CDR2 SQIVND (reference sequence).

V is TRBV2 and J is TRBJ2-1, with 8 bases that match TRBD1. The CDR3 contains 12 residues. V shed 6 bases and J 6 bases; nucleotides not matched to a gene: 1. The germline CDR1 and CDR2 sequences are SNHLY and FYNNEI. The CDR3 spells CASRDRGNEQFF. The CDR3 bases are TGTGCCAGCAGAGACAGGGGCAATGAGCAGTTCTTC.

This clone came up once. The chain joins TRBV25-1 to TRBJ1-3, with D hard to call. The V gene lost 8 bases and the J gene lost 8 bases, with 19 bases spanning the gap. CDR1 is MGHDK and CDR2 is SYGVNS in the germline V gene. This CDR3 contains 14 residues. DNA for the CDR3: TGTGCCAGCCCCGAAAGATCGGGAGGTCACACCATATATTTT. This sequence encodes CASPERSGGHTIYF.